These 9 T cell receptor beta chains were all obtained from the same sample, sequenced in a study of identical twins. TCRdb analysed the 5' RACE reads with MiXCR anew, one entry per CDR3 protein. The table has roughly 1.6 million distinct CDR3 sequences, around 29% seen once. Sequenced input: cord blood. These receptors all stem from a newborn girl in good health.

The chain links TRBV28 to TRBJ2-7; D might be TRBD1 or TRBD2, each matching 5 bases. The CDR3 consists of 17 residues. Per the germline V gene, CDR1 is MDHEN and CDR2 is SYDVKM. Trimming shortened V by 6 bases and J by 0 bases, and 21 bases separated the two germline ends. This CDR3 is CASRKSPGTGSSYEQYF. The DNA for the CDR3 is TGTGCCAGCAGAAAGAGTCCCGGGACGGGGAGCTCCTACGAGCAGTACTTC. Full variable domain (outside the CDR3, taken from reference TRBV28 and TRBJ2-7): DVKVTQSSRYLVKRTGEKVFLECVQDMDHENMFWYRQDPGLGLRLIYFSYDVKMKEKGDIPEGYSVSREKKERFSLILESASTNQTSMYLCASRKSPGTGSSYEQYFGPGTRLTVT.

This clonotype was recorded a few times. CDR3 nucleotide sequence: TGCAGTGCTAGAGCCTTCAGAGCGGGAGATCCCAAGAACGAGCAGTACTTC. It is translated as CSARAFRAGDPKNEQYF. The chain has TRBV20-1 and TRBJ2-7; 8 positions agree with TRBD2. The length of the CDR3 is 17 residues. From germline, CDR1 is DFQATT and CDR2 SNEGSKA (reference sequence). V dropped 1 base and J dropped 5; count of bases not matched to a gene: 16.

Worth noting for this clonotype: At one end the junction does not follow the germline gene, possibly because of a read error. The chain is built from TRBV4-1 and TRBJ2-3; weak D call: TRBD1 (5 bases). The CDR3 runs to 15 residues. CDR1 MGHRA and CDR2 YSYEKL come from the germline V gene. CDR3 sequence: CASSSRASSTGTQYF. CDR3 sequence (DNA): TGCGCCAGCAGTTCTCGGGCAAGTAGCACAGGTACGCAGTATTTT.

The chain has TRBV2 and TRBJ1-1; D unresolved. Germline assignment: CDR1 SNHLY and CDR2 FYNNEI. The CDR3 is made up of 15 amino acids. Deletions cut 7 bases from V and 4 bases from J, with 19 bases between. The CDR3 coding sequence is TGTGCCAGCATGTGTCAACCTGGTTCCACCACTGAAGCTTTCTTT. Protein sequence: CASMCQPGSTTEAFF.

The chain has TRBV7-2 and TRBJ2-2, with D unresolved. Trimming stripped 0 bases from V and 7 bases from J, with 12 bases between. The CDR3 is 15 residues long. Germline values: CDR1 SGHTA, CDR2 FQGNSA. CDR3 region: CASSLAGGVGGELFF. The CDR3 nucleotides are TGTGCCAGCAGCTTAGCCGGTGGGGTTGGCGGGGAGCTGTTTTTT.

The table lists this clonotype with many counts. CDR3 bases: TGTGCCAGCAGTGAAGTGGGGCATAGCTATGGCTACACCTTC. Protein: CASSEVGHSYGYTF. V usage is TRBV6-1 and J usage is TRBJ1-2, with a tentative D call TRBD1 (5 bases). CDR1 is MNHNS and CDR2 is SASEGT in the germline V gene. Trimming pared 1 base from V and 4 bases from J, leaving 10 bases between. The CDR3 is made up of 14 amino acids.

V and J are TRBV3-1 and TRBJ2-1; 8 positions agree with TRBD2. The end of the DNA is better explained by TRBJ2-7, so the J call may be wrong. The germline V gene encodes CDR1 LGHDT and CDR2 YNNKEL (reference sequence). The length of the CDR3 is 17 residues. The CDR3: CASSQETSAHSYNEQYF. The CDR3 DNA follows: TGTGCCAGCAGCCAAGAGACTAGCGCCCACTCCTACAATGAGCAGTACTTC.

This clonotype was detected only a few times. CDR3 bases: TGTGCCAGCAGTTTGCGGGGGCGGGATAATGAGCAGTACTTC. Amino acids: CASSLRGRDNEQYF. This sequence joins TRBV28 and TRBJ2-7; possibly TRBD2 for D (7 bases). Germline V gene sequence: CDR1 MDHEN, CDR2 SYDVKM. The CDR3 extends over 14 amino acids. Trimming took 3 bases from V and 7 from J, leaving 16 bases between them.

The rearrangement links TRBV6-1 to TRBJ2-7, with 9 bases lining up with TRBD2. This CDR3 is built from 15 residues. CDR1 and CDR2 (germline): MNHNS, SASEGT. After removal of 4 bases from V and 3 bases from J, the junction contained 7 bases not matched to a gene. CDR3 region: CASSVTGLAYYEQYF. The CDR3, as DNA: TGTGCCAGCAGTGTAACGGGACTAGCATACTACGAGCAGTACTTC.